This T cell receptor beta chain was identified in a study of cytomegalovirus exposure and HLA in healthy donors listed by TCRdb under 2017. As for the study more broadly: An earlier analysis of about 560 of the donors reported approximately 260 Gb of sequence data and roughly 120 million unique TCR beta sequences obtained from some 170 million T cells. About 280 gigabases of sequencing data and approximately 93 million unique TCR sequences were included in an early release covering under 650 HLA-typed donors. Of the roughly 390 genotyped donors, 75% to 85% were placed in the genetic ancestry cluster associated with self-reported Caucasian donors. The study aimed to test whether signatures of past pathogen exposure could be identified by cataloging public T cell receptors. The study used immunosequencing to profile the T cell repertoires of approximately 690 subjects and linked those repertoires to cytomegalovirus serostatus. Besides the first cohort of hundreds of subjects, a separate validation cohort made up of 95 to 150 different subjects was used. To predict cytomegalovirus infection status, the study combined high-throughput TCR immunosequencing, statistical association of individual TCRs with disease status, and machine learning. A later analysis re-examined previously published TCR beta repertoires from more than 650 donors and added high-resolution HLA genotyping to investigate patterns of TCR occurrence. The later analysis used no new phenotypic data to find candidate immune exposures, relying instead on TCR beta sequences and their occurrence across donors. To decide whether each TCR beta V gene segment behaved as functional or pseudogenic, an earlier analysis of 587 of the donors relied on high-throughput TCR beta sequencing. Donor age, sex, ethnicity and CMV serostatus were compiled alongside the repertoire data. Genome-wide SNP genotypes for about 65% of the 666 donors were used in a later genetic analysis, which treated that subset as a discovery cohort. All discovery cohort repertoires had been generated on a single sequencing platform. HLA typing covered class I and class II loci at four-digit resolution. The number of donors typed differed by locus, with roughly 620-630 for A, B, C, DRB1 and DQB1, more than 500 for DQA1, 606 for DPA1, and some 450 for DPB1. Four to six DR-DQ haplotypes were handled as single units for association and clustering, since linkage in the cohort was strong. On average, 235,054 unique TCR beta nucleotide sequences were sequenced per donor among some 420 genotyped donors of the cohort, with roughly 18% of those sequences being non-productive.

Libraries were constructed by the immunoSEQ multiplex PCR assay. A mixture of 60 forward primers for TCR Vbeta segments and 13 reverse primers for TCR Jbeta segments was used in the multiplex PCR. Amplification of the CDR3 region of rearranged TCR beta genes was performed with a multiplex PCR assay on genomic DNA. Amplified TCR beta libraries were sequenced as 87-base-pair reads on the Illumina HiSeq System. For the original study's pipeline: A later analysis counted approximately 76 million unique TCR beta chains across the 670 or so repertoires, and about 10 million of these chains were shared by at least two donors. Raw reads were error-corrected and collapsed into unique sequences with a nearest-neighbor algorithm that merged closely related sequences to remove PCR and sequencing errors. Alignment of CDR3 sequences to IMGT reference sequences was used to assign V, D and J gene segments. For a sequence to be retained, a match of at least six nucleotides to both a V gene segment and a J gene segment was required. A rearrangement was called productive if the CDR3 had no stop codons and remained in frame with V and J, and every other rearrangement was called non-productive. CDR3 was defined by IMGT convention, running from the second conserved V-encoded cysteine to the conserved J-encoded phenylalanine. The earlier analysis of about 640 of the donors excluded any sequence lacking an unambiguous match to a single V gene segment. An earlier analysis of fewer than 750 of the donors classified V segments as functional when productive rearrangements were above 56.7% and as segregating when the standard deviation between donors was above 5%. A statistical classification framework was built for diagnosing cytomegalovirus status from the catalog of TCR beta chain sequences. V and J gene assignment, in a later analysis, came from comparing TCR nucleotide sequences with IMGT/GENE-DB human TR gene sequences. A later analysis assigned CDR3 sequences and most-parsimonious VDJ recombination scenarios with the TCRdist pipeline. In a later analysis, every TCR beta chain was defined by the combination of its CDR3 amino acid sequence and its V-gene family, and reads without a unique V-gene family were dropped. A later analysis removed 550 to 650 highly shared, low-generation-probability nucleotide sequences to deal with suspected cross-contamination and a sequencing artifact. A later analysis calculated a clonal expansion index for each public chain from normalized within-repertoire ranks of inferred template counts. In a later analysis, generation probabilities were computed using a VDJ recombination model fitted to out-of-frame rearrangements, and the results were checked against IGoR. Hypergeometric tests were used in a later analysis to score TCR-TCR, TCR-HLA and TCR-CMV co-occurrence, with a repertoire-size bias correction applied to the TCR pairs. To estimate false discovery rates, a later analysis permuted the HLA or CMV assignments 20 times. In a later analysis, co-occurring TCRs were grouped using DBSCAN, and TCRdist sequence similarity was added for clustering within HLA-allele-positive subsets. Co-occurrence clustering excluded repertoires with fewer than 30,000 or more than 120,000 public chains, plus five with anomalous nucleotide sharing. Held by TCRdb, this immuneACCESS table contains in-frame sequences only and omits some clones. Under half of the omission traces to an unresolved V gene where checked; the cause of the rest is unknown. That table gives V, J and clone size, and the DNA gave D and trimming. The sample table lists around 130,000 clones, about 74% of them with a count of one. The ten largest clones capture around 6.6% of the sample.

The cohort comprised around 700 healthy bone marrow donors. All cohort members were sampled while nominally healthy, although unrecorded immune exposures were likely present. The donor was CMV seropositive and was included in the group of about 290 seropositive cohort members. Every donor gave a peripheral blood sample, and the peripheral blood mononuclear cells from that sample were used for TCR beta sequencing. Genomic DNA was extracted from the blood cell samples with the Qiagen DNeasy Blood Extraction Kit. What the study reported, not specific to this receptor: In an earlier analysis of a few hundred of the donors, most TCR beta V segments were observed in productive rearrangements about 87% or about 30% of the time, broadly matching IMGT annotations. A later analysis found that TCR association rates varied across HLA loci, with DRB1 alleles showing the most associated TCRs and HLA-C alleles the fewest. A later genetic analysis reported fewer N-insertions in productive TCRs among donors in an Asian-associated ancestry cluster than the approximately 670-donor mean. The classifier was reported to diagnose cytomegalovirus status with high specificity and sensitivity in both the original and validation cohorts. CMV serostatus was the only immune exposure information available for the cohort. Most CMV-associated TCR beta chains appeared to be HLA-restricted in a later analysis, and the HLA associations seemed to be driven largely by CMV exposure. Only TCR beta chains were sequenced in this cohort, and the absence of alpha or paired-chain data limited detectable features. While some public TCRs were present in many individuals, most TCR sequences turned up only very rarely across donors. Because HLA typing was missing for some donors at each locus, association tests included only the typed subset. Linkage disequilibrium might explain the correlated functional status among segregating V segments, but an unknown experimental factor could not be ruled out. A further reported finding was that TCR beta sequences accurately predicted the HLA-A and HLA-B alleles for most subjects in the first cohort. Compared with equally common non-associated chains, HLA-associated TCR beta chains in a later analysis were more clonally expanded and had lower generation probabilities. In a later genetic analysis, a missense DCLRE1C variant was associated with V-gene and J-gene trimming of TCR beta chains, and the association was replicated in an independent cohort. Assigning TCR associations to individual alleles was difficult when HLA alleles, especially DR and DQ, strongly co-occurred. The authors suggested that the approach could potentially be extended to other disease states and immunological phenotypes. Three of the identified cytomegalovirus-associated TCR beta chains were confirmed in vitro to be specific for cytomegalovirus antigens. The sequencing pipeline was judged likely to have produced a cluster of highly shared sequence variants as a technical artifact. The earlier analysis of nearly 600 of the donors excluded roughly 17 rarely observed V segments, including chromosome 9 orphons, because counts were too low. Roughly uniform sequencing depth across donors was assumed in presence/absence analyses, although this assumption may not hold. In the study, around 150 TCR beta chains were listed as associated with cytomegalovirus. In a later analysis, several top co-occurrence clusters were reported to appear linked to parvovirus B19, influenza, CMV and Epstein-Barr virus. In a later analysis, some 18,000 TCR beta sequences were associated with specific HLA alleles at a false discovery rate of 0.05. Because the 87-base-pair reads could not distinguish some IMGT-functional V segments, including TRBV6-2 and TRBV6-3, those segments were excluded.

A remark on this clone: The clone's antigen remains unknown. Base qualities are missing; no much larger clone stands one base away.

Spanning cysteine to phenylalanine, the CDR3 consists of 16 amino acids. The CDR3 DNA has 48 bases and is translated from base 1. The germline V gene (reference sequence) yields LNHNV for CDR1 and YYDKDF for CDR2. The chain uses TRBV15 and TRBJ2-5, and TRBD1 aligns with 8 junction nucleotides. The DNA end is more similar to TRBJ2-7, so the J call may be wrong. The specimen sequenced was PBMCs. The sequence was collected from a man aged 40-55 years in good health and CMV-seropositive. CDR3 reads: CATSRYGQGASYEQYF. The nucleotide sequence reads as follows: TGTGCCACCAGCAGATACGGGCAGGGGGCATCCTACGAGCAGTACTTC.